These 10 T cell receptor beta chains came from one sample sequenced in a study of coeliac disease (dated by TCRdb to 2021 to 2024). To prepare the library, the immunoSEQ multiplex PCR assay was applied. TCRdb provides this immuneACCESS table in a form limited to in-frame rearrangements. Some clones are lacking; in checked studies, under half of them reflect an unresolved V gene, and why the rest are absent is not known. This sample holds roughly 7,000 clones; roughly 65% were observed only once. Clones ranked in the top ten supply roughly 3% of the sample. Material for sequencing was lamina propria lymphocytes from the gut. In light of the paper, this sample's cell subset or site label describes: lamina propria cell (LPC) fraction of small intestinal biopsy. The source is a woman aged 60 to 75 with active celiac disease.

The rearrangement links TRBV10-2 to TRBJ1-2; D uncertain. Trimming stripped 0 bases from V and 7 bases from J, with 12 bases between. CDR1 and CDR2 from the germline V gene are WSHSY and SAAADI. The CDR3 consists of 14 residues. The CDR3, as DNA: TGCGCCAGCAGTGAGTCAGGCAAAAGGAGTGGCTACACCTTC. Residues: CASSESGKRSGYTF.

The genes are TRBV7-9 and TRBJ1-1, with D unresolved. CDR1 and CDR2 (germline): SEHNR, FQNEAQ (reference sequence). V was shortened by 8 bases and J by 0 bases, with 16 bases between the two germline ends. This CDR3 has 15 amino acids. This CDR3 is CASPPGSGVNTEAFF. In nucleotides, the CDR3 is TGTGCCAGCCCCCCGGGGTCGGGAGTGAACACTGAAGCTTTCTTT.

Only a few counts were recorded for this clone. The chain recombines TRBV7-2 with TRBJ2-7, with 9 bases fitting TRBD2. The CDR3 sequence is 15 residues long. The trim removed 4 bases at V and 4 bases at J, leaving 8 bases unmatched. The germline V gene has CDR1 SGHTA and CDR2 FQGNSA. CDR3 region: CASSSLFSGSYEQYF. DNA of the CDR3: TGTGCCAGCAGCTCCTTATTTAGCGGGAGTTACGAGCAGTACTTC.

The CDR3 protein is CASSYDTSGTQYF. The CDR3 bases are TGTGCCAGCAGTTACGACACCTCAGGGACCCAGTACTTC. The rearrangement uses TRBV6-6 and TRBJ2-5; D uncertain. The ends were cut back, 2 bases at V and 7 bases at J, with 11 bases in the middle. Germline V gene data show CDR1 as MNHNY and CDR2 as SVGAGI (reference sequence). This CDR3 has 13 residues.

This clone came up a few times. V and J are TRBV19 and TRBJ1-2; D remains unclear. V was pared by 6 bases and J by 4 bases, with 18 bases between. Looked up from germline, CDR1 is LNHDA and CDR2 is SQIVND (reference sequence). This CDR3 is 15 amino acids long. The CDR3 loop is CASRTSDLPSYGYTF. The CDR3 DNA follows: TGTGCCAGTAGGACATCCGATCTTCCCTCCTATGGCTACACCTTC.

This chain joins TRBV5-5 and TRBJ1-2; TRBD1 is a possible D gene (6 bases). The V gene's germline CDR1 is SGHKS and CDR2 YYEKEE (reference sequence). The V gene lost 0 bases and the J gene lost 4 bases, with 13 bases spanning the gap. This CDR3 spans 15 amino acids. The CDR3 region is CASSLEGDPFYGYTF. CDR3 DNA sequence: TGTGCCAGCAGCTTGGAGGGGGACCCCTTCTATGGCTACACCTTC.

This clone occurred a few times. The chain joins TRBV6-1 to TRBJ2-7; D possibly corresponds to TRBD1 (6 bases). This CDR3 has 14 residues. CDR1 and CDR2 from the germline V gene are MNHNS and SASEGT. Trimming cost V 4 bases and J 0 bases, with 10 bases left between them. The CDR3 coding sequence is TGTGCCAGCAGTGCCAGGACAGACTCCTACGAGCAGTACTTC. Amino acids: CASSARTDSYEQYF.

The V gene is TRBV19, the J gene TRBJ2-2, with a weak D call TRBD2 (5 bases). Trimming cost V 3 bases and J 6 bases, with 14 bases left between them. Germline V gene lookup returns CDR1 LNHDA and CDR2 SQIVND (reference sequence). This CDR3 comprises 15 residues. The CDR3 loop is CASSIGWSGAGELFF. The CDR3 DNA sequence: TGTGCCAGTAGTATTGGCTGGTCCGGGGCCGGGGAGCTGTTTTTT.

This chain uses TRBV2 with TRBJ1-4; no clear D gene. CDR1 and CDR2 (germline): SNHLY, FYNNEI. The germline V and J ends were trimmed by 4 bases and 2 bases, with 8 bases remaining between them. CDR3 length: 14 residues. The CDR3 is CASSVPYTNEKLFF. The CDR3, as DNA: TGTGCCAGCAGTGTCCCCTACACTAATGAAAAACTGTTTTTT. Full variable domain (outside the CDR3, taken from reference TRBV2 and TRBJ1-4): EPEVTQTPSHQVTQMGQEVILRCVPISNHLYFYWYRQILGQKVEFLVSFYNNEISEKSEIFDDQFSVERPDGSNFTLKIRSTKLEDSAMYFCASSVPYTNEKLFFGSGTQLSVL.

This clone appeared a single time. The V and J genes are TRBV5-1 and TRBJ1-2, with D tentatively TRBD1 (5 bases). The V end lost 0 bases, the J end lost 6 bases, and 12 bases lay between the germline ends. This CDR3 is built from 14 residues. From germline, CDR1 is SGHRS and CDR2 YFSETQ. The CDR3 here is CASSLGSGIDGYTF. The CDR3 nucleotides are TGCGCCAGCAGCTTGGGGTCAGGGATTGATGGCTACACCTTC.